The rows below give T cell receptor beta chains drawn from one sample of a study of blood T cell repertoires in COVID-19. Using immunoSEQ multiplex PCR, the repertoire was profiled, and TCRdb retains in-frame clones only, with some absent. The sample comprises around 350,000 clones, around 86% of which are singletons, and about 2.9% rests with the top ten. The material sequenced was peripheral blood. All receptors come from a human donor in a cohort sampled during active COVID-19. The CDR3 runs from the conserved cysteine through the conserved F or W. The D gene is left open where the match is weak. Where a row states a size, it is once, few, many or the class of an expanded clone; other rows omit it.

d_gene,v_gene,j_gene,abundance,CDR3aa,CDR3nt
TRBD2,TRBV5-4,TRBJ2-3,few,CASSFSSGRTDTQYF,TGTGCCAGCAGCTTTTCTAGCGGGAGAACAGATACGCAGTATTTT
NA,TRBV2,TRBJ1-1,NA,CASSERGHNTEAFF,TGTGCCAGCAGTGAAAGGGGACACAACACTGAAGCTTTCTTT
TRBD1,TRBV4-2,TRBJ1-4,NA,CASSQPDREIEKLFF,TGTGCCAGCAGCCAGCCGGACAGGGAAATCGAAAAACTGTTTTTT
NA,TRBV5-1,TRBJ1-1,NA,CASTSQGNTEAFF,TGCGCCAGCACCTCACAGGGAAACACTGAAGCTTTCTTT
TRBD2,TRBV2,TRBJ2-7,NA,CASSDSLAGGPGEQYF,TGTGCCAGCAGCGACTCACTAGCGGGAGGGCCGGGCGAGCAGTACTTC
NA,TRBV5-1,TRBJ1-6,NA,CASSWVGQYYSPLHF,TGCGCCAGCAGCTGGGTAGGACAGTATTATTCACCCCTCCACTTT
TRBD1,TRBV2,TRBJ1-3,NA,CASSPIPADRGQGNTIYF,TGTGCCAGCAGTCCGATTCCCGCCGACAGGGGGCAGGGAAACACCATATATTTT
NA,TRBV11-3,TRBJ2-1,NA,CASSPHTLGGYNEQFF,TGTGCCAGCAGCCCTCACACACTGGGGGGCTACAATGAGCAGTTCTTC
TRBD2,TRBV9,TRBJ2-2,NA,CASSVAITSGGRELFF,TGTGCCAGCAGCGTGGCGATCACTAGCGGGGGAAGGGAGCTGTTTTTT
NA,TRBV6-2/TRBV6-3,TRBJ2-7,NA,CASSYAATAYF,TGTGCCAGCAGTTACGCGGCTACGGCGTACTTC
NA,TRBV5-1,TRBJ1-6,NA,CASSSTQVRGSPLHF,TGCGCCAGCAGCTCGACACAAGTGCGGGGTTCACCCCTCCACTTT
NA,TRBV4-2,TRBJ2-2,NA,CASSQAGSNTGELFF,TGTGCCAGCAGCCAAGCGGGATCGAACACCGGGGAGCTGTTTTTT
NA,TRBV2,TRBJ1-1,NA,CASNPGKNRNTEAFF,TGTGCCAGCAACCCAGGGAAAAACAGAAACACTGAAGCTTTCTTT
NA,TRBV5-1,TRBJ1-2,NA,CASSLTDSGDGYTF,TGCGCCAGCAGCTTGACGGACAGCGGAGATGGCTACACCTTC
TRBD2,TRBV28,TRBJ2-1,NA,CASSASGGDNEQFF,TGTGCCAGCAGTGCTTCGGGAGGGGACAATGAGCAGTTCTTC
TRBD2,TRBV6-4,TRBJ2-7,NA,CASSEKSGGSYEQYF,TGTGCCAGCAGTGAAAAAAGCGGGGGCTCCTACGAGCAGTACTTC
NA,TRBV18,TRBJ1-1,few,CASSPKDSRLEAFF,TGTGCCAGCTCACCGAAAGACTCAAGGCTGGAAGCTTTCTTT
NA,TRBV19,TRBJ1-3,NA,CASSRESGNTIYF,TGTGCCAGTAGTCGCGAGTCTGGAAACACCATATATTTT
NA,TRBV3-1/TRBV3-2,TRBJ2-5,NA,CASSQDRGLETQYF,TGTGCCAGCAGCCAAGATCGAGGGCTTGAGACCCAGTACTTC
TRBD1,TRBV27,TRBJ1-2,NA,CASSLLGQHPSNYGYTF,TGTGCCAGCAGTTTGTTGGGACAGCACCCGTCTAACTATGGCTACACCTTC
NA,TRBV6-5,TRBJ1-5,NA,CASRQEWDQPQHF,TGTGCCAGCAGACAGGAGTGGGATCAGCCCCAGCATTTT
NA,TRBV2,TRBJ2-2,NA,CASRRTENTGELFF,TGTGCCAGCAGGCGGACAGAGAACACCGGGGAGCTGTTTTTT
TRBD1,TRBV18,TRBJ1-3,NA,CASSRQGADTIYF,TGTGCCAGCTCACGACAGGGGGCGGACACCATATATTTT
TRBD2,TRBV3-1/TRBV3-2,TRBJ2-7,NA,CASSLGTSGSYEQYF,TGTGCCAGCAGCCTCGGGACTAGCGGCTCCTACGAGCAGTACTTC
NA,TRBV30,TRBJ2-3,NA,CAWSGGLTLTDTQYF,TGTGCCTGGAGTGGTGGACTTACCCTTACAGATACGCAGTATTTT
NA,TRBV5-6,TRBJ2-1,NA,CASSFTGYNEQFF,TGTGCCAGCAGCTTTACAGGGTACAATGAGCAGTTCTTC
TRBD2,TRBV30,TRBJ2-3,NA,CACPRGRGGLGDTQYF,TGTGCCTGCCCCCGGGGGCGGGGGGGCCTGGGAGATACGCAGTATTTT
NA,TRBV10-3,TRBJ2-7,NA,CAISESPGKGDEQYF,TGTGCCATCAGTGAGTCTCCAGGGAAGGGGGACGAGCAGTACTTC
NA,TRBV27,TRBJ1-1,NA,CASSLRRDTEAFF,TGTGCCAGCAGTTTAAGGAGGGACACTGAAGCTTTCTTT
NA,TRBV7-3,TRBJ1-1,NA,CASSPGPQVTEAFF,TGTGCCAGCAGCCCAGGGCCACAGGTCACTGAAGCTTTCTTT
NA,TRBV12-3/TRBV12-4,TRBJ1-1,once,CASRGLNAEAFF,TGTGCCAGCAGAGGACTTAACGCTGAAGCTTTCTTT
TRBD2,TRBV30,TRBJ2-7,NA,CAWSVLGLAGPEQYF,TGTGCCTGGAGTGTACTTGGGCTAGCGGGTCCCGAGCAGTACTTC
TRBD2,TRBV7-2,TRBJ2-1,NA,CASSPGTSRYNEQFF,TGTGCCAGCAGCCCAGGGACTAGCCGGTACAATGAGCAGTTCTTC
TRBD1,TRBV18,TRBJ2-7,NA,CASSPGTESYEQYF,TGTGCCAGCTCTCCCGGGACAGAATCCTACGAGCAGTACTTC
NA,TRBV7-3,TRBJ2-1,NA,CASSLRPHEQFF,TGTGCCAGCAGCTTAAGGCCCCATGAGCAGTTCTTC
NA,TRBV3-1/TRBV3-2,TRBJ2-7,NA,CASSQGIGPRGLHEQYF,TGTGCCAGCAGCCAAGGGATCGGGCCCAGGGGTCTCCACGAGCAGTACTTC
NA,TRBV9,TRBJ1-5,NA,CASSADARQPQHF,TGTGCCAGCAGCGCCGACGCTAGACAGCCCCAGCATTTT
TRBD2,TRBV28,TRBJ2-7,once,CASSLGLAGWSVDYEQYF,TGTGCCAGCAGTTTAGGACTAGCGGGTTGGAGTGTGGACTACGAGCAGTACTTC
NA,TRBV7-9,TRBJ1-4,NA,CASSLEGAREKLFF,TGTGCCAGCAGCTTAGAAGGGGCGCGTGAAAAACTGTTTTTT
TRBD2,TRBV11-2,TRBJ2-2,NA,CASSPSGRSGTGELFF,TGTGCCAGCAGCCCTAGCGGGAGATCTGGCACCGGGGAGCTGTTTTTT
TRBD2,TRBV10-3,TRBJ2-1,NA,CAISGGSGTSGYNEQFF,TGTGCCATCAGCGGCGGTTCCGGGACTAGCGGGTACAATGAGCAGTTCTTC
NA,TRBV6-5,TRBJ2-5,NA,CASINGAGQETQYF,TGTGCCAGCATCAATGGGGCAGGCCAAGAGACCCAGTACTTC
TRBD1,TRBV7-6,TRBJ1-4,few,CASSLVHRGREKLFF,TGTGCCAGCAGCTTAGTGCACAGGGGGCGTGAAAAACTGTTTTTT
TRBD1,TRBV6-2/TRBV6-3,TRBJ2-1,once,CASSNPGTDQFF,TGTGCCAGCAGTAACCCCGGGACAGACCAGTTCTTC
TRBD1,TRBV11-2,TRBJ1-4,few,CASSLGQINEKLFF,TGTGCCAGCAGCTTGGGACAGATTAATGAAAAACTGTTTTTT
TRBD2,TRBV28,TRBJ2-2,NA,CASSPIGLAYTGELFF,TGTGCCAGCAGTCCCATAGGACTAGCGTACACCGGGGAGCTGTTTTTT
NA,TRBV4-1,TRBJ1-1,few,CASSRTFDTEAFF,TGCGCCAGCAGCCGGACATTCGACACTGAAGCTTTCTTT
NA,TRBV3-1/TRBV3-2,TRBJ2-5,NA,CASSPRTYQETQYF,TGTGCCAGCAGCCCTCGGACTTACCAAGAGACCCAGTACTTC
NA,TRBV7-9,TRBJ2-7,NA,CASSQLSGSWREQYF,TGTGCCAGCAGCCAACTGTCAGGTTCTTGGCGCGAGCAGTACTTC
TRBD1,TRBV27,TRBJ1-5,NA,CASRRQGEGQPQHF,TGTGCCAGCAGGAGACAGGGGGAGGGGCAGCCCCAGCATTTT
TRBD1,TRBV6-6,TRBJ2-3,NA,CASSYELQGADTQYF,TGTGCCAGCAGTTACGAGTTACAGGGGGCAGATACGCAGTATTTT
NA,TRBV28,TRBJ2-3,NA,CASSPSLRTDTQYF,TGTGCCAGCAGTCCCTCATTGAGAACAGATACGCAGTATTTT
NA,TRBV6-5,TRBJ2-5,NA,CASSRGAEGTQYF,TGTGCCAGCAGCCGGGGGGCCGAAGGCACCCAGTACTTC